This T cell receptor beta chain was sequenced during a study of a mutant IDH1 vaccine in newly diagnosed glioma. Across the whole study: At weeks 1, 3, 5, 7, 11, 15, 19 and 23, patients received a vaccination, eight in all. Vaccines were begun 4-6 weeks after radiotherapy alone, or with temozolomide cycles. Former treatment meant radiotherapy, temozolomide, or both; the majority had gotten both.

Profiling relied on immunoSEQ multiplex PCR, and the TCRdb table lists in-frame clones only, not all of them. In the table there are approximately 70,000 clones, around 82% of which are singletons. Time point here: week 23, last vaccination. Each vaccine dose was 300 ug of mutant IDH1 20-mer peptide, with topical imiquimod. Concerning this clone: Its target is unknown.

Overall study results and limits: Vaccine-induced immune responses occurred in over 80% of patients.

Deletions cut 7 bases from V and 5 bases from J, with 16 bases between. The germline CDR1 and CDR2 sequences are SGHNT and YYREEE (reference sequence). CDR3 length: 15 residues. The chain combines TRBV5-4 with TRBJ1-6; tentative D call: TRBD1 (5 bases). This receptor was taken from a man younger than 30 with glioma. The sequencing here drew on PBMCs, taken from a glioma patient whose treatment included an IDH1 peptide vaccine. CDR3 amino acids: CASGEGREHNSPLHF. As DNA, the CDR3 is TGTGCCAGCGGGGAGGGCAGGGAGCATAATTCACCCCTCCACTTT. Together with reference TRBV5-4 and TRBJ1-6, the CDR3 gives the full variable domain: ETGVTQSPTHLIKTRGQQVTLRCSSQSGHNTVSWYQQALGQGPQFIFQYYREEENGRGNFPPRFSGLQFPNYSSELNVNALELDDSALYLCASGEGREHNSPLHFGNGTRLTVT.